Presented here are 5 T cell receptor beta chains from one specimen sequenced in a study of CD8 T cells in Susac syndrome. RNA was extracted with the RNeasy kit, and a quantity of about 0.45 to 1 ug was reverse transcribed using random hexamers. TCRdb reprocessed the immunoSEQ multiplex PCR reads with MiXCR, giving one entry per CDR3 protein. Of under 80,000 distinct CDR3 sequences listed, just under 95% are singletons. The sample taken for sequencing was CD8+ T cells from PBMCs. Source of these receptors: a human donor with multiple sclerosis.

V is TRBV11-2 and J is TRBJ2-1, with D possibly TRBD2 on 5 matching bases. Trimming shortened V by 0 bases and J by 0 bases, and 15 bases separated the two germline ends. The CDR3 is made up of 18 amino acids. Germline-derived CDR1 and CDR2 are SGHAT and FQNNGV. CDR3 DNA sequence: TGTGCCAGCAGCTTAGAAGGCAGCGGCCTTGCCTCCTACAATGAGCAGTTCTTC. This codes for CASSLEGSGLASYNEQFF.

The chain uses TRBV28 and TRBJ1-5; tentative D call: TRBD1 (5 bases). The CDR3 length is 14 residues. Germline values: CDR1 MDHEN, CDR2 SYDVKM. Trimming cost V 2 bases and J 6 bases, with 11 bases left between them. The CDR3 spells CASSLKGRVQPQHF. CDR3 sequence (DNA): TGTGCCAGCAGTTTAAAGGGCAGGGTTCAGCCCCAGCATTTT.

This rearrangement joins TRBV27 to TRBJ2-2, with 10 nucleotides matching TRBD1. Trimming removed 4 bases from V and 4 bases from J; junction bases left unmatched: 9. Per the germline V gene, CDR1 is MNHEY and CDR2 is SMNVEV (reference sequence). The CDR3 is made up of 17 amino acids. This CDR3 is CASSYLDRGPGTGELFF. CDR3 coding DNA: TGTGCCAGCAGTTACCTAGACAGGGGGCCGGGCACCGGGGAGCTGTTTTTT.

J is TRBJ2-6 and V is TRBV12-3 or TRBV12-4; 9 bases match TRBD1. V was pared by 6 bases and J by 3 bases, with 6 bases of the junction left unmatched. The CDR3 totals 16 residues. DNA of the CDR3: TGTGCCAGCAGGGGGACAGGGACTTTTGGGGCCAACGTCCTGACTTTC. Protein sequence: CASRGTGTFGANVLTF.

The rearrangement links TRBV5-1 to TRBJ2-7; 7 bases fit TRBD1. V dropped 0 bases and J dropped 7; count of bases not matched to a gene: 4. The CDR3 has 13 amino acids. Germline CDR1 SGHRS, CDR2 YFSETQ. CDR3 in amino acids: CASSLGQGWEQYF. CDR3 bases: TGCGCCAGCAGCTTGGGACAGGGATGGGAGCAGTACTTC.